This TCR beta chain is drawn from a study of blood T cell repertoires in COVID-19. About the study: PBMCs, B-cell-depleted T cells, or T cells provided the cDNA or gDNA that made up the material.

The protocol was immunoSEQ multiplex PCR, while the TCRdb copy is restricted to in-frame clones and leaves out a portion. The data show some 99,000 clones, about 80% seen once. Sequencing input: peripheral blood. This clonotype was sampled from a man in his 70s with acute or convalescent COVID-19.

The CDR3 DNA sequence: TGTGCCAGCAGTGAGTGGACTAGCGGGGAATCTAGACAGTACTTC. Translated, it gives CASSEWTSGESRQYF. The chain combines TRBV2 with TRBJ2-7; 12 bases agree with TRBD2. Germline V CDR1 and CDR2: SNHLY, FYNNEI. The J segment lost 10 bases and the V segment lost 3 bases, leaving 10 bases of the junction unmatched. There are 15 residues in the CDR3. The entire variable domain, with the rest obtained from reference TRBV2 and TRBJ2-7, is as follows: EPEVTQTPSHQVTQMGQEVILRCVPISNHLYFYWYRQILGQKVEFLVSFYNNEISEKSEIFDDQFSVERPDGSNFTLKIRSTKLEDSAMYFCASSEWTSGESRQYFGPGTRLTVT.